Below are 14 T cell receptor beta chains sequenced from a single sample in a study of blood T cells in healthy people across ages. A sample-barcoded 5' primer and a J-beta primer mix were used in a second PCR of roughly 7 to 11 cycles. TCRdb re-analysed the 5' RACE reads in MiXCR, keeping a single row per CDR3 protein. The table includes 780,000 or so distinct CDR3 sequences, about 53% detected once. The sample taken for sequencing was blood. These receptors came from a man at least 80 years old in good health.

Notes on this clonotype: This sequence may be a read error, since a much larger clone differs from it by one base. This sequence joins TRBV3-1 and TRBJ2-7; D gene unclear. Germline CDR1 and CDR2: LGHDT and YNNKEL (reference sequence). Trimming cost V 0 bases and J 7 bases, with 13 bases left between them. There are 14 residues in the CDR3. CDR3 protein: CASSQDPTRNEQYF. CDR3 in DNA: TGTGCCAGCAGCCAAGACCCTACTCGGAATGAGCAGTACTTC.

In its sample, this clonotype was seen a few times. The genes are TRBV12-3 or TRBV12-4 and TRBJ2-6; 14 nucleotides agree with TRBD2. V was clipped by 7 bases and J by 4 bases; unmatched bases: 9. CDR3 length: 18 amino acids. In DNA, the CDR3 is TGTGCCAGCACACCGGGACTAGCGGGAGTGCAGGGGGCCAACGTCCTGACTTTC. It yields the protein CASTPGLAGVQGANVLTF.

The chain employs TRBV28 and TRBJ2-5; 8 bases agree with TRBD1. CDR3 size: 15 residues. Trimming removed 5 bases from V and 4 bases from J; junction bases left unmatched: 9. Germline V gene data show CDR1 as MDHEN and CDR2 as SYDVKM. The CDR3 here is CASSIRTGTSETQYF. The CDR3 bases are TGTGCCAGCAGTATCCGGACAGGGACTTCAGAGACCCAGTACTTC.

This chain uses TRBV28 with TRBJ1-4, with D tentatively TRBD1 (6 bases). CDR1 and CDR2 (germline): MDHEN, SYDVKM. CDR3 length: 14 amino acids. Trimming removed 5 bases at V and 7 bases at J, with 14 bases between. CDR3 bases: TGTGCCAGCAGTGTCTCGGGGGCGGGTGAAAAACTGTTTTTT. Encoded protein: CASSVSGAGEKLFF. The full variable domain, completed using reference TRBV28 and TRBJ1-4, is DVKVTQSSRYLVKRTGEKVFLECVQDMDHENMFWYRQDPGLGLRLIYFSYDVKMKEKGDIPEGYSVSREKKERFSLILESASTNQTSMYLCASSVSGAGEKLFFGSGTQLSVL.

This clonotype was observed many times. The chain joins TRBV24-1 to TRBJ2-1; D gene unclear. Between the trimmed V and J ends, which lost 4 bases and 4 bases, there was a span of 16 bases. The CDR3 is made up of 16 amino acids. The V gene's germline CDR1 is KGHDR and CDR2 SFDVKD. The DNA for the CDR3 is TGTGCCACCAGTGACCCCAAGGGCGGAGCGTACAATGAGCAGTTCTTC. Its translation: CATSDPKGGAYNEQFF.

V gene TRBV12-5 combines with J gene TRBJ2-1; 8 nucleotides line up with TRBD1. Trimming took 0 bases from V and 15 from J; bases not matched to a gene: 10. The length of the CDR3 is 14 residues. Germline-derived CDR1 and CDR2 are LGHNT and FRNRAP. For the CDR3, the DNA is TGTGCTAGTGGTTTGGTCGACCGGACAGGGAGTCGGTTCTTC. Its translation: CASGLVDRTGSRFF. Full variable domain (missing parts from reference TRBV12-5 and TRBJ2-1): DARVTQTPRHKVTEMGQEVTMRCQPILGHNTVFWYRQTMMQGLELLAYFRNRAPLDDSGMPKDRFSAEMPDATLATLKIQPSEPRDSAVYFCASGLVDRTGSRFFGPGTRLTVL.

V and J are TRBV5-1 and TRBJ1-1, with D perhaps TRBD1 (5 bases). V lost 4 bases and J 7 bases, leaving 14 bases between the germline ends. The V gene's germline CDR1 is SGHRS and CDR2 YFSETQ. This CDR3 comprises 13 residues. The DNA for the CDR3 is TGCGCCAGCAGCCCGGGCCGGGGCGTTGAAGCTTTCTTT. Amino acid sequence: CASSPGRGVEAFF.

This rearrangement joins TRBV7-2 to TRBJ2-4; 7 bases align to TRBD1. CDR3 length equals 14 residues. Germline-derived CDR1 and CDR2 are SGHTA and FQGNSA. The ends lost 5 bases at V and 8 bases at J; junction bases unmatched: 9. DNA of the CDR3: TGTGCCAGCAGCACCCGACAGGGCGGGTACATTCAGTACTTC. It encodes CASSTRQGGYIQYF.

The chain is built from TRBV7-9 and TRBJ2-7; D is ambiguous. The V gene's germline CDR1 is SEHNR and CDR2 FQNEAQ (reference sequence). V shed 1 base and J shed 6 bases, with 13 bases lying between them. The length of the CDR3 is 14 residues. The CDR3 DNA follows: TGTGCCAGCAGCTTAGGGCAGCCCCGGGTCGAGCAGTACTTC. It codes for CASSLGQPRVEQYF.

This clonotype appeared a single time. This chain connects TRBV2 to TRBJ2-3; no definite D call. The CDR3 spans 14 residues. In germline, CDR1 is SNHLY, CDR2 FYNNEI. V was cut by 9 bases and J by 0 bases, with 13 bases left in between. The CDR3 bases are TGTGCCAGTCTGAGTGATTCTAGCACAGATACGCAGTATTTT. Translation gives CASLSDSSTDTQYF.

V gene TRBV28 combines with J gene TRBJ1-5, with 7 nucleotides matching TRBD1. The CDR3 totals 15 residues. V shed 7 bases, J shed 10 bases, and the junction held 16 bases outside the gene matches. The germline V gene encodes CDR1 MDHEN and CDR2 SYDVKM. CDR3: CASKGADREYQPQHF. CDR3 coding DNA: TGTGCCAGCAAGGGGGCTGACAGGGAATACCAACCCCAGCATTTT.

The chain uses TRBV7-9 and TRBJ2-2, with no clear D. Trimming stripped 1 base from V and 4 bases from J, with 7 bases between. The CDR3 runs to 14 residues. Germline V gene lookup returns CDR1 SEHNR and CDR2 FQNEAQ (reference sequence). The CDR3 coding sequence is TGTGCCAGCAGCTTAGTGAGCAGCACCGGGGAGCTGTTTTTT. Translating it yields CASSLVSSTGELFF.

This chain links TRBV20-1 with TRBJ2-1, with a tentative D call TRBD2 (6 bases). Germline V gene lookup returns CDR1 DFQATT and CDR2 SNEGSKA (reference sequence). V was shortened by 5 bases and J by 0 bases, with 14 bases between the two germline ends. The CDR3 spans 15 residues. Here the CDR3 DNA reads TGCAGTGCTGGAGGGGACCACAGCTCCTACAATGAGCAGTTCTTC. This codes for CSAGGDHSSYNEQFF.

This clonotype was recorded only once. The chain uses TRBV7-9 and TRBJ2-7; maybe TRBD2 (7 bases). V was pared by 5 bases and J by 1 base, with 15 bases between. Germline V gives CDR1 SEHNR, CDR2 FQNEAQ (reference sequence). The CDR3 loop spans 15 amino acids. The chain's CDR3 is CASSQTGGTSYEQYF. The CDR3 coding sequence is TGTGCCAGCAGCCAGACGGGGGGCACTTCCTACGAGCAGTACTTC.